This T cell receptor (beta chain) was retrieved from a study of blood T cells in healthy people across ages. A second about 6 to 12 cycle PCR used barcoded and J-beta primers. Through a template-switch adaptor with 12 random nucleotides, each cDNA molecule received a tag. In TCRdb, the 5' RACE reads were re-called with MiXCR into one record per CDR3 protein. The sample yields 1,500,000 or so distinct CDR3 sequences, approximately 59% seen once. The authors isolated at least 7 million PBMCs per sample. Germline V gives CDR1 SQVTM, CDR2 ANQGSEA. The CDR3 consists of 12 residues. The V end was cut by 4 bases, the J end by 8 bases, with 14 bases between.

The sequenced material came from blood. The receptor was isolated from a man between 18 and 35 years old in good health. The genes are TRBV29-1 and TRBJ1-2; D is unclear. CDR3 loop: CSVAITLEGYTF. CDR3 DNA: TGCAGCGTTGCCATAACCTTGGAGGGCTACACCTTC.